This TCR beta chain was recovered during a study of beta chain features in type 1 diabetes. Turning to the study itself: Taken together, all samples contributed nearly 110 million examined sorted cells.

The sequenced template was cDNA made from the entire isolated RNA. The table came from immunoSEQ multiplex PCR; TCRdb's copy has only in-frame clones and leaves some out. Of under 300,000 clones detected, about 20% appear once; the ten largest clones hold around 0.028%. Study observations and caveats: TCRB CDR3s were moderately but significantly shorter in Type 1 diabetes patients in all four CD4+ subsets.

As for this clone: Its antigen is as yet unknown.

This CDR3 has 13 residues. CDR1 is SEHNR and CDR2 is FQNEAQ in the germline V gene (reference sequence). Deletions cut 3 bases from V and 7 bases from J, with 12 bases between. The source of this sequence is a woman aged 40 to 50 with type 1 diabetes. The specimen was naive CD4+ T cells from blood. This chain joins TRBV7-9 and TRBJ1-2; no clear D. CDR3 sequence reads: CASSFGEEAGYTF. The CDR3 DNA reads as TGTGCCAGCAGCTTCGGTGAGGAGGCTGGCTACACCTTC.